This T cell receptor beta chain was profiled in a study of STAT5B mutations in CD4+ large granular lymphocyte leukemia. Details on this clone: Its antigen is unknown.

Findings of the study overall: Compared with healthy controls (2/35), patient top clones favored TRBV06 (8/27). Data were not HLA-matched across samples.

The survey-level immunoSEQ assay was used. Using immunoSEQ multiplex PCR, the repertoire was profiled, and TCRdb retains in-frame clones only, with some absent. Among fewer than 45,000 clones listed, 86% were seen once. This CDR3 is built from 12 residues. Germline CDR1 reads MDHEN; CDR2 reads SYDVKM. Trimming took off 4 bases at V and 9 bases at J, with 12 bases between the two ends. The chain has TRBV28 and TRBJ1-2; D is unclear. The specimen sequenced was CD4+ T cells from blood buffy coats. This sequence originates from a human donor in good health. The CDR3 DNA follows: TGTGCCAGCAGTTCGACCGTGGGGAGCTACACCTTC. It yields the protein CASSSTVGSYTF.